This T cell receptor (beta chain) derives from a study of blood T cell repertoires in COVID-19. Study details: The samples span acute and convalescent COVID-19 from the United States, Italy and Spain. From T cells, B-cell-depleted T cells, or PBMCs came the material, which was cDNA or gDNA.

Germline V gene lookup returns CDR1 SGHTA and CDR2 FQGTGA. The CDR3 extends over 14 amino acids. The V gene lost 0 bases and the J gene lost 9 bases, with 12 bases spanning the gap. Study processing details: By means of reference gene primer amplification, nucleated cell counts were estimated. TCRdb keeps only in-frame clones here, not all; method: immunoSEQ multiplex PCR. That table furnishes V, J and clone size, whereas the DNA furnished D and trimming. The data contain some 150,000 clones, roughly 79% of them singletons. The source material was peripheral blood. The TCR comes from a man between 50 and 59 years old with active or convalescent COVID-19. V is TRBV7-3 and J is TRBJ2-1; D possibly corresponds to TRBD2 (6 bases). The CDR3 nucleotides read TGTGCCAGCAGCTTAACCGGGGGAAAGGGTGAGCAGTTCTTC. It encodes CASSLTGGKGEQFF.